Sequencing of this T cell receptor beta chain was carried out in a study of regulatory T cells in long-lasting Graves disease. Combining iRepertoire HTBI primers with Arm-PCR of CDR3 regions, the authors built TCR beta libraries. One entry per CDR3 protein results from TCRdb running MiXCR on the multiplex PCR reads. Here the sample spans some 450,000 distinct CDR3 sequences, about 15% being singletons. V shed 2 bases and J shed 3 bases, with 8 bases lying between them. Per germline, CDR1 SGHKS and CDR2 YYEKEE (reference sequence). The length of the CDR3 is 13 residues. This clonotype has just a few counts. Time point defined: newly diagnosed GD, antithyroid drugs for less than 3 months. There was RNA extracted from PBMCs, and the TCR library was made from it. The data were also submitted as part of a second study, on T cells in Graves' hyperthyroidism and ophthalmopathy.

The input for sequencing was peripheral blood mononuclear cells (PBMCs), taken at new diagnosis, from a patient treated with antithyroid drugs. The chain carries TRBV5-5 and TRBJ2-5; D is perhaps TRBD2 (5 bases). The sequence came from a woman under 40 with Graves disease. CDR3 residues: CASSLWGEETQYF. The CDR3 region has the DNA TGTGCCAGCAGCTTATGGGGAGAAGAGACCCAGTACTTC.